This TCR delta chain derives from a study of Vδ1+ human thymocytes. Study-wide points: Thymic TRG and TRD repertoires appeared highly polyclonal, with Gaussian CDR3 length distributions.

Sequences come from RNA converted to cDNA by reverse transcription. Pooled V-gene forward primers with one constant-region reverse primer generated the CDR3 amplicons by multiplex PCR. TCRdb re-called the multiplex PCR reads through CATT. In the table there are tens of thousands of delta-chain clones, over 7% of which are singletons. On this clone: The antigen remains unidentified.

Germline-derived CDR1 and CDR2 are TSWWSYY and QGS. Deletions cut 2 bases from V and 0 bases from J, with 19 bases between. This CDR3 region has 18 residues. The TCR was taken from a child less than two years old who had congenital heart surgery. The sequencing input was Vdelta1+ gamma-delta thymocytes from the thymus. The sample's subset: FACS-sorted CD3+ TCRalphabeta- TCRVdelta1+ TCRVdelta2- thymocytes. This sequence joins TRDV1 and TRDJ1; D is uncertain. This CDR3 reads CALGEGTQPQTYTDKLIF. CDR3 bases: TGTGCTCTTGGGGAAGGAACCCAACCTCAAACGTACACCGATAAACTCATCTTT.